This TCR beta chain is from a study of immune evolution from preneoplasia to lung adenocarcinoma (dated by TCRdb to about 2021). Notes on the research overall: No AAH lesions showed HLA loss of heterozygosity, compared with about 6.3% of AIS, 15% of MIA and around 30% of ADC lesions. Sample size was determined by specimen availability and not by a prior power calculation. POLYSOLVER was used to infer Class I HLA alleles from exome data, and LOHHLA was used to detect allele-specific HLA loss. The study profiled immune contexture across lung adenocarcinoma precursors and invasive adenocarcinoma using immune gene expression, TCR sequencing and multiplex immunofluorescence. The TCR sequencing data were obtained from more than 45 patients. In total, the cohort included approximately 53 patients with pulmonary nodules, all of whom underwent surgical resection. Whole exome sequencing and methylation data from the same cohort of nodules were integrated with the immune data. Resected precursor lesions (AAH, AIS, MIA) and invasive adenocarcinomas were compared with paired morphologically normal lung tissue. According to the study, some 100 samples went through TCR sequencing.

V is clipped by 4 bases and J by 0 bases, and the sequence between their germline boundaries is 16 bases long. Including the terminal cysteine and phenylalanine, the CDR3 comprises 16 residues. Only the CDR3 DNA stays, 48 bases, in frame from base 1. From the germline V gene, CDR1 is MNHEY and CDR2 is SVGAGI. Results and caveats for the whole study, not just this receptor: The highest clonality was observed in normal lung, whereas higher T cell density and diversity but lower clonality appeared to be present in later-stage lesions. Normal lung had the highest top T cell clone frequencies, which appeared to decline progressively from AAH through AIS, MIA and invasive adenocarcinoma. All patients were from Japan and China, so applicability to Western populations was uncertain. The findings were based on association rather than direct causation, and larger cohorts with long-term follow-up and longitudinal biopsies were deemed needed. T cell clonality was highest in KRAS-mutant nodules compared with EGFR-mutant or double wild-type lesions.

Of note for this clone: No cognate antigen has been identified for it. No base qualities exist here, and no much larger clone lies one base off it.

Using the immunoSEQ hsTCRbeta Kit, TCR beta CDR3 regions were sequenced from DNA. As for how the authors treated the data: The ImmunoSEQ Analyzer was used to analyse the TCR sequencing data. T cell clonality was defined as 1 minus Pielou's evenness computed on productive rearrangements. T cell diversity was measured with the inverse Simpson index on productive templates. T cell density was defined as TCR beta template counts normalized to usable DNA, with usable DNA estimated by amplification and sequencing of housekeeping genes. TCR metrics were compared across histologic stages using two-sided Kruskal-Wallis tests. The source is immuneACCESS, and TCRdb retained only in-frame sequences with V and J called. Part of the clones is not carried over; for the studies checked, unresolved V genes explain less than half of this, and the remainder is unexplained. That table gives V, J and clone size, and the DNA gave D and trimming. The table for this sample lists around 15,000 clones; approximately 86% of them were counted only once. Approximately 2.4% of the sample rests with the top ten.

Resection was performed on patients in Japan or China between the mid-2010s and the late 2010s. Histologic diagnosis of each case was confirmed independently by two lung cancer pathologists on H&E slides. Premalignant or tumor cells were enriched for nucleic acid extraction by macro-dissection performed after pathologic assessment. FFPE tissue was used for DNA isolation with the AllPrep DNA/RNA FFPE Kit. Sample: FFPE invasive lung adenocarcinoma tissue. According to the study, the label for this sample's cell subset or site signals: frankly invasive lung adenocarcinoma (ADC). The chain employs TRBV6-5 and TRBJ2-7, with a tentative D gene TRBD2 over 6 matching bases. The receptor was derived from a person aged 70 to 79 with invasive lung adenocarcinoma. The base sequence is TGTGCCAGCAGTTCCGAGGGGAGGCGTGTCTCCTACGAGCAGTACTTC. The resulting protein is CASSSEGRRVSYEQYF.